This TCR beta chain was sequenced in a study of Graves' ophthalmopathy and Graves' hyperthyroidism (dated by TCRdb to the late 2010s). Regarding the complete study: Hyperthyroidism was considered stable if no progression to ophthalmopathy occurred within 18 months of follow-up. T-cell repertoires of thyroid tissue and blood were compared in 5 or 6 hyperthyroidism patients. To explore V-J signatures distinguishing ophthalmopathy from hyperthyroidism, a discovery set of around 100 patients (roughly 45 ophthalmopathy, roughly 55 stable hyperthyroidism) was enrolled. In total, 135 blood samples were TCR-sequenced: approximately 40 ophthalmopathy, under 80 hyperthyroidism and 17 hyperthyroidism-to-ophthalmopathy patients. Once sampling was done, hyperthyroidism patients were given methimazole at a starting dose of 30 mg daily, while ophthalmopathy patients were given high-dose intravenous methylprednisolone. For independent validation, a separate cohort was made up of fewer than 20 hyperthyroidism patients plus 17 patients who later progressed from hyperthyroidism to ophthalmopathy. The study used TCR beta repertoire signatures to distinguish Graves' ophthalmopathy from Graves' hyperthyroidism and to predict progression to ophthalmopathy.

Many counts were recorded for this clonotype. The specificity of this receptor is unknown. Per-base qualities were not stored, and no clone one base away is much larger. Overall study outcomes, separate from this receptor: In validation, the model predicted ophthalmopathy progression with over 60% sensitivity and 72% to 80% specificity; roughly 12 predicted patients were CT-confirmed with GO in a median of approximately 6.2 months. Most of the expanded thyroid clonotypes with a frequency above 0.001 were also detected in blood, and it was suggested that the thyroid immune response may be reflected by blood repertoires. The 13-signature model separated ophthalmopathy from stable hyperthyroidism with approximately 90% sensitivity and 81% to 82% specificity in cross-validation, and 80%/75% in the test set. No statistical method was used to predetermine the sample size, and group allocation was not hidden from the investigators.

Hyperthyroidism patients were newly diagnosed, were aged 18 to 65 years, and had a disease duration under 2 months. Patients with other autoimmune diseases, uncontrolled infections, pregnancy or lactation were excluded. Diagnosis relied on clinical symptoms, serum thyroxine, TRAb, thyroid ultrasound and orbital computed tomography. Total RNA was extracted using Trizol reagent, and RNA quality was checked on an Agilent 2100 Bioanalyzer. For repertoire sequencing, the TCR beta CDR3 regions were amplified from RNA transcripts. The first round was an RT-PCR using HTBI primers with the Qiagen OneStep RT-PCR kit, and this first round was followed by a second-round multiplex PCR, then size selection and purification. Libraries were sequenced on an Illumina HiSeq2000 using paired-end 100 bp reads. On the study's bioinformatics: Reads were processed with SOAPnuke, discarding reads with adapters, uncalled bases, mean Phred below 15, or no exact constant-primer or identifier match. COPE v1.2.5 was used to merge high-quality paired reads. Each unique nucleotide sequence was defined as a clonotype, and clonotypes were aligned to IMGT TRB V, D and J references with MiTCR v1.1. The analysis was limited to V-J combinations with a frequency above 0.0001, which together covered 99% to 99.2% of the repertoires. For each V-J combination, a TCR clonal expansion and chaos score was defined as the ratio of F50 clonal expansion to chaos observed in the TCRdist matrix. Welch's t-statistics and random forest were used to reduce the features to approximately 13 V-J combinations, which were then used as input to a naive Bayes classifier. The Morisita-Horn index was used to measure how similar the thyroid and blood repertoires were. Using fastp at Q25 and MiXCR, TCRdb reprocessed the public reads and kept productive beta chains. CDR3 protein duplicates are merged, each entry listing the most common genes and DNA. These V and J calls rely on TCRdb rather than the paper's analysis. The sample yields around 1,200,000 distinct CDR3 sequences; approximately 35% were counted once. 8.5% to 14% of the sample is taken by the ten largest.

CDR1 and CDR2, per the germline V gene, are SGHTA and FQGNSA. V is reduced by 3 bases and J by 10 bases, leaving a spacing of 6 bases between them. Counted from cysteine to phenylalanine, this CDR3 has 11 amino acids. The sequence is cut down to CDR3 DNA, 33 bases in frame from base 1. Sequencing used peripheral blood or thyroid tissue (not recorded which). Recombination joined TRBV7-2 with TRBJ2-2, with no confident D gene call. This receptor was obtained from an adult man with Graves' hyperthyroidism. CDR3 sequence: CASSFPSELFF. The nucleotide sequence is given as TGTGCCAGCAGCTTCCCGTCGGAGCTGTTTTTT.